One TCR beta chain is described in this entry. This record belongs to a study of blood T cell repertoires in COVID-19. The V and J ends lost 3 bases and 9 bases respectively, with 14 bases between them. Germline values: CDR1 SGHAT, CDR2 FQDESV (reference sequence). The CDR3 is made up of 13 amino acids. Repertoires were generated with immunoSEQ multiplex PCR, while TCRdb's copy carries only in-frame clones and drops some. The sample yields roughly 9,000 clones, 80% to 90% seen once. V gene TRBV11-1 combines with J gene TRBJ1-1; D gene ambiguous. The TCR was taken from a man in his 60s with acute or convalescent COVID-19. Sequencing input: peripheral blood. CDR3 in DNA: TGTGCCAGCAGCTTTTCCGAGACAAACAAAGCTTTCTTT. Its translation: CASSFSETNKAFF.